This T cell receptor (beta chain) was captured by sequencing in a study of shared clonotypes between healthy human individuals. For the study at large: Per donor, CD8 memory used one plate, CD8 naive used two, CD4 memory used three and CD4 naive used three.

Here immunoSEQ multiplex PCR was the method, and the copy in TCRdb shows in-frame clones only, minus some. This sample has around 1,900,000 clones, with just under 95% found just once. V gave up 0 bases and J gave up 0 bases, with 9 bases separating them. Looked up from germline, CDR1 is SQVTM and CDR2 is ANQGSEA. The CDR3 loop spans 14 amino acids. Naive CD8 cells, CD45RO-negative and positively selected for CCR7, excluded terminally differentiated effector memory CD45RA+ cells. The sample was naive CD8+ T cells from PBMCs. V gene TRBV29-1 combines with J gene TRBJ2-7, with D perhaps TRBD1 (5 bases). The clonotype was recovered from a man aged 18 to 30 in good health. Some clones in this sample may be carry-over from other donors' samples. The CDR3 region has the DNA TGCAGCGTTGAAGACCCCCAGGGCTCCTACGAGCAGTACTTC. Protein sequence: CSVEDPQGSYEQYF.